Shown below are 27 T cell receptor beta chains from a single sample sequenced in a study of radiation and T cells in renal cell carcinoma. Time point indicated: baseline pretreatment blood. The sample's treatment: 15 Gy SBRT to primary tumor, nephrectomy 4 weeks later. Repertoires were generated with immunoSEQ multiplex PCR, while TCRdb's copy carries only in-frame clones and drops some. This sample has approximately 120,000 clones, with approximately 78% found just once. The specimen was blood, collected from a patient whose treatment included radiotherapy and nephrectomy. The receptors come from a woman aged 55-70 years with renal cell carcinoma.

The rearrangement links TRBV27 to TRBJ1-2, with a weak D call TRBD1 (5 bases). Trimming removed 2 bases from V and 5 bases from J, with 12 bases in between. Germline V gene data show CDR1 as MNHEY and CDR2 as SMNVEV (reference sequence). This CDR3 spans 14 amino acids. The CDR3 bases are TGTGCCAGCAGTTTAATCGGGACCGCTTATGGCTACACCTTC. Translation gives CASSLIGTAYGYTF.

In its sample, this clone was seen once. This chain links TRBV6-6 with TRBJ2-7; TRBD1 aligns across 7 bases. V was pared by 5 bases and J by 2 bases, with 3 bases of the junction left unmatched. The CDR3 has 13 amino acids. Germline V gene lookup returns CDR1 MNHNY and CDR2 SVGAGI (reference sequence). The DNA for the CDR3 is TGTGCCAGCAGTCCGACAGGGCCCTACGAGCAGTACTTC. Encoded protein: CASSPTGPYEQYF.

This clone was recorded once. J is TRBJ2-1 and V is TRBV28, with D possibly called TRBD1 or TRBD2 (6 bases each). Germline V gene data show CDR1 as MDHEN and CDR2 as SYDVKM. V shed 2 bases and J shed 9 bases, with 14 bases lying between them. The CDR3 sequence is 14 residues long. The CDR3 DNA sequence: TGTGCCAGCAGTTTAGGACAGCCGGGGGCTGAGCAGTTCTTC. It encodes CASSLGQPGAEQFF.

V usage is TRBV5-1 and J usage is TRBJ1-4; a weak D match, TRBD1 (6 bases). V lost 3 bases, J lost 5 bases, and 20 bases lay in between. CDR1 is SGHRS and CDR2 is YFSETQ in the germline V gene. This CDR3 has 17 residues. The CDR3 protein is CASSYKTPGTMNEKLFF. The CDR3 DNA reads TGCGCCAGCAGCTACAAAACTCCCGGGACAATGAATGAAAAACTGTTTTTT.

The J gene is TRBJ2-3, the V gene TRBV7-8; 10 bases agree with TRBD1. Germline V gives CDR1 SGHVS, CDR2 FQNEAQ. V lost 5 bases to trimming and J lost 4 bases; unmatched junction nucleotides: 9. The CDR3 covers 16 residues. The CDR3 loop reads CASSRTGTGAPDTQYF. As DNA, the CDR3 is TGTGCCAGCAGCCGTACCGGGACAGGGGCCCCAGATACGCAGTATTTT.

V and J are TRBV9 and TRBJ2-1; maybe TRBD2 (5 bases). This CDR3 region has 19 residues. Germline V gives CDR1 SGDLS, CDR2 YYNGEE. The V and J ends lost 4 bases and 1 base respectively, with 24 bases between them. CDR3 region: CASSLTTRAPGISYNEQFF. The CDR3 nucleotides are TGTGCCAGCAGCCTTACTACTAGGGCCCCGGGGATATCCTACAATGAGCAGTTCTTC.

This clone has only one observation. The chain recombines TRBV27 with TRBJ2-1; 9 nucleotides line up with TRBD2. V shed 3 bases and J 2 bases; nucleotides not matched to a gene: 5. The CDR3 runs 16 residues. Germline V gene data show CDR1 as MNHEY and CDR2 as SMNVEV (reference sequence). CDR3 amino acids: CASSFTLAGPYNEQFF. In DNA form, the CDR3 reads TGTGCCAGCAGTTTTACCCTAGCGGGACCCTACAATGAGCAGTTCTTC.

This chain uses TRBV4-3 with TRBJ2-6, with D perhaps TRBD2 (6 bases). CDR3 length: 14 residues. V shed 7 bases and J shed 4 bases, with 11 bases lying between them. Germline CDR1 reads LGHNA; CDR2 reads YSLEER. The CDR3 sequence: CASKAGLGANVLTF. CDR3 DNA: TGCGCCAGCAAGGCGGGGCTCGGGGCCAACGTCCTGACTTTC.

The chain is built from TRBV6-1 and TRBJ1-5; 9 bases align to TRBD1. CDR3 length: 15 amino acids. The germline V gene encodes CDR1 MNHNS and CDR2 SASEGT. V was clipped by 6 bases and J by 7 bases; unmatched bases: 10. CDR3 nucleotides: TGTGCCAGCAGGCTGGGACAGGGATACACCCAGCCCCAGCATTTT. This gives the protein CASRLGQGYTQPQHF.

This CDR3 reads CASSEPGLPYGYTF. As DNA, the CDR3 is TGTGCCAGCAGCGAGCCAGGGCTTCCCTATGGCTACACCTTC. This chain connects TRBV5-6 to TRBJ1-2; a weak D match, TRBD1 (5 bases). The V end lost 4 bases, the J end lost 4 bases, and 14 bases lay between the germline ends. The CDR3 loop spans 14 amino acids. Germline values: CDR1 SGHDT, CDR2 YYEEEE.

The chain uses TRBV19 and TRBJ1-4; TRBD1 matches 7 bases. The V and J ends lost 3 bases and 8 bases, in that order; junction bases with no gene match: 6. This CDR3 region has 14 residues. Germline assignment: CDR1 LNHDA and CDR2 SQIVND (reference sequence). The CDR3 spells CASSIGRGSEKLFF. The CDR3 nucleotides are TGTGCCAGTAGTATCGGCAGGGGGAGCGAAAAACTGTTTTTT.

This clone came up once. The rearrangement joins TRBV6-5 to TRBJ2-2, with D perhaps given as TRBD1 or TRBD2 (7 bases each). Trimming took 0 bases from V and 6 from J, leaving 14 bases between them. Germline CDR1 MNHEY, CDR2 SVGAGI. The CDR3 totals 16 residues. Here the CDR3 reads CASSYSGRGRPGELFF. The DNA for the CDR3 is TGTGCCAGCAGTTACTCGGGGAGGGGGCGCCCCGGGGAGCTGTTTTTT.

The V and J genes are TRBV9 and TRBJ1-4, with D perhaps matching TRBD1 (6 bases). CDR3 length: 16 residues. Germline V gene lookup returns CDR1 SGDLS and CDR2 YYNGEE. V shed 4 bases and J shed 3 bases, with 16 bases lying between them. This CDR3 is CASSLYPGGANEKLFF. The CDR3 nucleotides read TGTGCCAGCAGCCTTTATCCCGGGGGCGCTAATGAAAAACTGTTTTTT.

V and J are TRBV4-1 and TRBJ2-1, with D unclear. The CDR3 consists of 16 residues. V lost 0 bases, J lost 1 base, and 10 bases lay in between. Germline V CDR1 and CDR2: MGHRA, YSYEKL. CDR3 nucleotide sequence: TGCGCCAGCAGCCAAGAGGCGGTGGGGTCCTACAATGAGCAGTTCTTC. Translated, it gives CASSQEAVGSYNEQFF.

The V and J genes are TRBV18 and TRBJ1-1; possibly TRBD1 for D (5 bases). CDR1 KGHSH and CDR2 LQKENI come from the germline V gene. This CDR3 contains 15 residues. Trimming stripped 4 bases from V and 6 bases from J, with 18 bases between. The CDR3 sequence is CASSLKQIREAEAFF. The CDR3 DNA reads as TGTGCCAGCTCACTTAAACAGATCAGGGAAGCTGAAGCTTTCTTT.

The chain is built from TRBV7-9 and TRBJ1-2; possible D gene TRBD1, 6 bases. CDR3 size: 14 residues. Germline CDR1 reads SEHNR; CDR2 reads FQNEAQ (reference sequence). The V and J ends lost 4 bases and 4 bases respectively, with 13 bases between them. CDR3 DNA: TGTGCCAGCAGCTCCGGGACACTCGTCTATGGCTACACCTTC. Encoded protein: CASSSGTLVYGYTF.

The chain combines TRBV6-5 with TRBJ1-3; D is possibly TRBD1 (5 bases). The CDR3 is made up of 15 amino acids. Germline V gene sequence: CDR1 MNHEY, CDR2 SVGAGI. V lost 5 bases and J lost 4, with 15 bases in between. The CDR3 protein is CASSGDSRAGNTIYF. The CDR3 region has the DNA TGTGCCAGCAGTGGCGACAGTCGAGCGGGAAACACCATATATTTT.

The genes are TRBV9 and TRBJ1-2; D is possibly TRBD1 (5 bases). V lost 0 bases and J lost 5, with 17 bases in between. The germline gives CDR1 SGDLS, CDR2 YYNGEE. The CDR3 extends over 16 amino acids. CDR3: CASSVGVGEGWYGYTF. The DNA of the CDR3 is TGTGCCAGCAGCGTAGGGGTAGGGGAGGGTTGGTATGGCTACACCTTC.

The chain has TRBV9 and TRBJ1-3; D is undetermined. V lost 2 bases and J 0 bases, leaving 12 bases between the germline ends. Per the germline V gene, CDR1 is SGDLS and CDR2 is YYNGEE. The CDR3 has 16 residues. CDR3 residues: CASSVEPFSSGNTIYF. CDR3 nucleotides: TGTGCCAGCAGCGTCGAACCGTTTAGCTCTGGAAACACCATATATTTT.

V and J are TRBV10-3 and TRBJ1-1; D perhaps matches TRBD1 (5 bases). Germline assignment: CDR1 ENHRY and CDR2 SYGVKD. The CDR3 loop spans 11 amino acids. Trimming shortened V by 4 bases and J by 8 bases, and 8 bases separated the two germline ends. CDR3 loop: CAISGQGEAFF. In DNA form, the CDR3 reads TGTGCCATCAGTGGGCAGGGCGAAGCTTTCTTT.

The chain carries TRBV30 and TRBJ2-5, with D tentatively TRBD1 (5 bases). This CDR3 region has 17 residues. From germline, CDR1 is GTSNPN and CDR2 SVGIG (reference sequence). Trimming took 3 bases from V and 3 from J, leaving 23 bases between them. CDR3 sequence (DNA): TGTGCCTGGAGGGACCAAGACCGATCGGGCAGGGAAGAGACCCAGTACTTC. Translation: CAWRDQDRSGREETQYF.

V and J are TRBV28 and TRBJ1-5, with D uncertain. This CDR3 contains 13 residues. Germline loops: CDR1 MDHEN, CDR2 SYDVKM. V lost 9 bases, J lost 5 bases, and 14 bases lay in between. The CDR3 region is CASLQNPYQPQHF. The DNA for the CDR3 is TGTGCCAGTTTACAAAACCCCTATCAGCCCCAGCATTTT.

J is TRBJ2-7 and V is TRBV27, with 10 bases matching TRBD2. Germline V CDR1 and CDR2: MNHEY, SMNVEV (reference sequence). Losses at the gene ends were 7 bases for V and 2 bases for J; bases not matched to a gene: 5. The CDR3 consists of 14 residues. This CDR3 is CASKRTSGTYEQYF. DNA for the CDR3: TGTGCCAGCAAGAGGACTAGCGGAACCTACGAGCAGTACTTC.

V gene TRBV4-1 combines with J gene TRBJ1-2, with 7 positions matching TRBD1. The CDR3 is 15 amino acids. J was trimmed by 6 bases and V by 6 bases; bases with no gene match: 13. CDR1 and CDR2 from the germline V gene are MGHRA and YSYEKL. The CDR3 DNA follows: TGCGCCAGCAGTCCTACTCCCCCCAGGGGGGATGGCTACACCTTC. Protein product: CASSPTPPRGDGYTF.

This chain connects TRBV9 to TRBJ1-1; TRBD1 matches 8 bases. The CDR3 is 16 residues long. The V and J ends lost 4 bases and 1 base, in that order; junction bases with no gene match: 9. Germline V gene lookup returns CDR1 SGDLS and CDR2 YYNGEE. The CDR3 nucleotides read TGTGCCAGCAGCCGGGACAGGCGAGGGGGGAACACTGAAGCTTTCTTT. Its translation is CASSRDRRGGNTEAFF.

The chain's CDR3 is CASSIYQGPFSYEQYF. In DNA form, the CDR3 reads TGTGCCAGCAGCATCTACCAGGGGCCCTTCTCCTACGAGCAGTACTTC. The chain joins TRBV28 to TRBJ2-7; maybe TRBD1 (6 bases). V lost 6 bases and J 0 bases, leaving 18 bases between the germline ends. Per germline, CDR1 MDHEN and CDR2 SYDVKM. The CDR3 length is 16 residues.

With regard to this clone: The junction differs from germline at one of its ends, possibly a read error. J is TRBJ2-7 and V is TRBV19, with no clear D. Per the germline V gene, CDR1 is LNHDA and CDR2 is SQIVND (reference sequence). The CDR3 spans 12 residues. The CDR3 sequence: CASSIDATELYF. For the CDR3, the DNA is TGTGCCAGTAGTATAGATGCTACAGAGCTGTACTTC.